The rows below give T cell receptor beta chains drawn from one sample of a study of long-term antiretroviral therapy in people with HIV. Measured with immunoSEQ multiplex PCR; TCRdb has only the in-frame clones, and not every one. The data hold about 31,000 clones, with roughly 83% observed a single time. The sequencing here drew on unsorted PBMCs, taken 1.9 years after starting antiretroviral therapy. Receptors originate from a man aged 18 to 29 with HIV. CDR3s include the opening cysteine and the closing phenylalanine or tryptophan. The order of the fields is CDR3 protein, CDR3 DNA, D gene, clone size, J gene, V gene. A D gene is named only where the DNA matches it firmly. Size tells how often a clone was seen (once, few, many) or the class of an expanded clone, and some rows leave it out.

CDR3aa: CARRTQYF
CDR3nt: TGTGCCAGAAGAACCCAGTACTTC
d_gene: -
abundance: once
j_gene: TRBJ2-5
v_gene: TRBV5-3

CDR3aa: CASSELSPNSPLHF
CDR3nt: TGTGCCAGCAGTGAGCTATCCCCTAATTCACCCCTCCACTTT
d_gene: -
abundance: -
j_gene: TRBJ1-6
v_gene: TRBV2

CDR3aa: CASSQDHAGTGTEAFF
CDR3nt: TGTGCCAGCAGCCAAGATCATGCGGGGACGGGCACTGAAGCTTTCTTT
d_gene: -
abundance: -
j_gene: TRBJ1-1
v_gene: TRBV14

CDR3aa: CASSWEGPNEKLFF
CDR3nt: TGTGCCAGCAGCTGGGAGGGGCCTAATGAAAAACTGTTTTTT
d_gene: -
abundance: -
j_gene: TRBJ1-4
v_gene: TRBV11-3

CDR3aa: CASSLGQPNYGYTF
CDR3nt: TGTGCCAGCAGTTTGGGGCAACCTAACTATGGCTACACCTTC
d_gene: -
abundance: -
j_gene: TRBJ1-2
v_gene: TRBV27

CDR3aa: CASSSPSAYSPLHF
CDR3nt: TGTGCCAGCAGCTCTCCCTCGGCGTATTCACCCCTCCACTTT
d_gene: -
abundance: -
j_gene: TRBJ1-6
v_gene: TRBV27

CDR3aa: CASSGGQGPGELFF
CDR3nt: TGTGCCAGCAGTGGCGGACAGGGGCCCGGGGAGCTGTTTTTT
d_gene: TRBD1
abundance: -
j_gene: TRBJ2-2
v_gene: TRBV28

CDR3aa: CSVEPSGNTEAFF
CDR3nt: TGCAGCGTTGAACCCTCGGGTAACACTGAAGCTTTCTTT
d_gene: -
abundance: -
j_gene: TRBJ1-1
v_gene: TRBV29-1

CDR3aa: CASSTTPDGYNEQFF
CDR3nt: TGTGCCAGCAGTACTACGCCGGACGGTTACAATGAGCAGTTCTTC
d_gene: -
abundance: -
j_gene: TRBJ2-1
v_gene: TRBV6-5

CDR3aa: CASSLGRGARSEAFF
CDR3nt: TGTGCCAGCTCACTGGGTCGGGGGGCGCGTAGTGAAGCTTTCTTT
d_gene: -
abundance: -
j_gene: TRBJ1-1
v_gene: TRBV18

CDR3aa: CASSRGQGIKEKLFF
CDR3nt: TGCGCCAGCAGTCGGGGACAGGGAATTAAGGAAAAACTGTTTTTT
d_gene: TRBD1
abundance: -
j_gene: TRBJ1-4
v_gene: TRBV5-1

CDR3aa: CASSRGQSPLHF
CDR3nt: TGTGCCAGCAGCCGAGGGCAATCACCCCTCCACTTT
d_gene: -
abundance: few
j_gene: TRBJ1-6
v_gene: TRBV11-2

CDR3aa: CASSLDGYSGDF
CDR3nt: TGTGCCAGCAGCTTGGATGGTTACAGCGGGGACTTC
d_gene: TRBD2
abundance: few
j_gene: TRBJ2-7
v_gene: TRBV7-9

CDR3aa: CASSLSGVAKNIQYF
CDR3nt: TGTGCCAGCAGCTTGTCTGGCGTTGCCAAAAACATTCAGTACTTC
d_gene: -
abundance: -
j_gene: TRBJ2-4
v_gene: TRBV5-5

CDR3aa: CASSWTGTNYGYTF
CDR3nt: TGTGCCAGCAGTTGGACAGGGACCAACTATGGCTACACCTTC
d_gene: TRBD1
abundance: -
j_gene: TRBJ1-2
v_gene: TRBV27

CDR3aa: CASSVNLGATDTQYF
CDR3nt: TGTGCCAGCAGTGTGAATTTAGGGGCCACAGATACGCAGTATTTT
d_gene: -
abundance: -
j_gene: TRBJ2-3
v_gene: TRBV6-4

CDR3aa: CASSLTGTSGGVHEQFF
CDR3nt: TGTGCCAGCAGCTTAACGGGGACTAGCGGGGGGGTTCATGAGCAGTTCTTC
d_gene: TRBD2
abundance: -
j_gene: TRBJ2-1
v_gene: TRBV7-3

CDR3aa: CASSLVGANTEAFF
CDR3nt: TGCGCCAGCAGCTTGGTGGGAGCAAACACTGAAGCTTTCTTT
d_gene: -
abundance: -
j_gene: TRBJ1-1
v_gene: TRBV5-1

CDR3aa: CASSLGGSSSDEQFF
CDR3nt: TGTGCCAGCAGCTTAGGAGGTAGTAGCTCCGATGAGCAGTTCTTC
d_gene: -
abundance: -
j_gene: TRBJ2-1
v_gene: TRBV11-2

CDR3aa: CASSFGSGGSGTQYF
CDR3nt: TGCGCCAGCAGCTTTGGTAGCGGGGGTTCGGGGACCCAGTACTTC
d_gene: TRBD2
abundance: -
j_gene: TRBJ2-5
v_gene: TRBV5-1

CDR3aa: CASSPYYQNTEAFF
CDR3nt: TGCGCCAGCAGCCCCTATTACCAGAACACTGAAGCTTTCTTT
d_gene: -
abundance: -
j_gene: TRBJ1-1
v_gene: TRBV5-1

CDR3aa: CASSPTSPPTDTQYF
CDR3nt: TGTGCCAGCAGTCCTACTAGCCCTCCTACAGATACGCAGTATTTT
d_gene: -
abundance: -
j_gene: TRBJ2-3
v_gene: TRBV27

CDR3aa: CASSFSVDTEAFF
CDR3nt: TGCGCCAGCAGTTTCTCGGTCGACACTGAAGCTTTCTTT
d_gene: -
abundance: -
j_gene: TRBJ1-1
v_gene: TRBV10-1

CDR3aa: CASSIGFQPQHF
CDR3nt: TGTGCCAGTAGTATAGGATTTCAGCCCCAGCATTTT
d_gene: -
abundance: -
j_gene: TRBJ1-5
v_gene: TRBV19

CDR3aa: CASSLSPSAGVPGELFF
CDR3nt: TGTGCCAGCAGTTTATCCCCCTCGGCCGGGGTGCCAGGGGAGCTGTTTTTT
d_gene: -
abundance: -
j_gene: TRBJ2-2
v_gene: TRBV27

CDR3aa: CASSYARGPNQPQHF
CDR3nt: TGTGCCAGCAGTTACGCCAGGGGTCCCAATCAGCCCCAGCATTTT
d_gene: -
abundance: -
j_gene: TRBJ1-5
v_gene: TRBV6-5

CDR3aa: CASSQDAGTDTEAFF
CDR3nt: TGTGCCAGCAGCCAAGATGCAGGGACCGACACTGAAGCTTTCTTT
d_gene: -
abundance: -
j_gene: TRBJ1-1
v_gene: TRBV4-2

CDR3aa: CASSEMKTGVYGYTF
CDR3nt: TGTGCCAGCAGTGAAATGAAGACAGGGGTCTATGGCTACACCTTC
d_gene: TRBD1
abundance: once
j_gene: TRBJ1-2
v_gene: TRBV6-1

CDR3aa: CASSYESSGTDTQYF
CDR3nt: TGTGCCAGCAGTTACGAGTCTAGCGGGACAGATACGCAGTATTTT
d_gene: TRBD2
abundance: -
j_gene: TRBJ2-3
v_gene: TRBV6-5

CDR3aa: CASSGTGFSDTQYF
CDR3nt: TGTGCCAGTTCCGGGACAGGCTTTTCGGATACGCAGTATTTT
d_gene: TRBD1
abundance: -
j_gene: TRBJ2-3
v_gene: TRBV19

CDR3aa: CASSATTTSLEQFF
CDR3nt: TGTGCCAGCAGCGCCACCACCACTAGTCTTGAGCAGTTCTTC
d_gene: -
abundance: -
j_gene: TRBJ2-1
v_gene: TRBV9

CDR3aa: CAWSGDEQYF
CDR3nt: TGTGCCTGGAGTGGTGACGAGCAGTACTTC
d_gene: -
abundance: -
j_gene: TRBJ2-7
v_gene: TRBV30

CDR3aa: CASTDKGRGILSGYTF
CDR3nt: TGTGCCAGTACCGACAAGGGCAGGGGCATACTTAGTGGCTACACCTTC
d_gene: -
abundance: -
j_gene: TRBJ1-2
v_gene: TRBV19

CDR3aa: CASSQGRGLDTGELFF
CDR3nt: TGCGCCAGCAGCCAAGGGAGGGGGCTGGACACCGGGGAGCTGTTTTTT
d_gene: -
abundance: -
j_gene: TRBJ2-2
v_gene: TRBV4-1

CDR3aa: CASRGSGTGGEKLFF
CDR3nt: TGTGCCAGCAGGGGATCCGGGACAGGGGGTGAAAAACTGTTTTTT
d_gene: TRBD1
abundance: -
j_gene: TRBJ1-4
v_gene: TRBV2

CDR3aa: CASRAGLISYGYTF
CDR3nt: TGTGCCAGCAGGGCCGGACTTATTTCTTATGGCTACACCTTC
d_gene: -
abundance: few
j_gene: TRBJ1-2
v_gene: TRBV2

CDR3aa: CASSRLVGSTNEKLFF
CDR3nt: TGTGCCAGCAGCCGCCTTGTCGGGTCAACTAATGAAAAACTGTTTTTT
d_gene: -
abundance: -
j_gene: TRBJ1-4
v_gene: TRBV27

CDR3aa: CASSPRGSTLYNEQFF
CDR3nt: TGTGCCAGTAGTCCCCGGGGCAGCACTTTATACAATGAGCAGTTCTTC
d_gene: -
abundance: -
j_gene: TRBJ2-1
v_gene: TRBV19

CDR3aa: CASSQRGALDTQYF
CDR3nt: TGTGCCAGCAGCCAACGGGGGGCCCTGGATACGCAGTATTTT
d_gene: -
abundance: -
j_gene: TRBJ2-3
v_gene: TRBV28

CDR3aa: CASSDSRVVGNTIYF
CDR3nt: TGTGCCAGCAGTGATAGTAGGGTCGTTGGAAACACCATATATTTT
d_gene: -
abundance: -
j_gene: TRBJ1-3
v_gene: TRBV25-1

CDR3aa: CASSEWGSNSPLHF
CDR3nt: TGTGCCAGCAGTGAATGGGGCTCGAACTCACCCCTCCACTTT
d_gene: -
abundance: few
j_gene: TRBJ1-6
v_gene: TRBV2

CDR3aa: CASSSLPGQGEKLFF
CDR3nt: TGTGCCAGTAGTTCTCTCCCGGGACAAGGTGAAAAACTGTTTTTT
d_gene: -
abundance: -
j_gene: TRBJ1-4
v_gene: TRBV19

CDR3aa: CASRSGETSTDTQYF
CDR3nt: TGCGCCAGCAGGAGCGGGGAAACATCCACAGATACGCAGTATTTT
d_gene: TRBD2
abundance: -
j_gene: TRBJ2-3
v_gene: TRBV5-1

CDR3aa: CASSTRDTPYGYTF
CDR3nt: TGTGCCAGCAGTACCCGGGACACTCCCTATGGCTACACCTTC
d_gene: -
abundance: -
j_gene: TRBJ1-2
v_gene: TRBV2

CDR3aa: CASSGGALMDTEAFF
CDR3nt: TGTGCCAGCAGTGGGGGGGCCCTTATGGACACTGAAGCTTTCTTT
d_gene: -
abundance: once
j_gene: TRBJ1-1
v_gene: TRBV5-5

CDR3aa: CSAELQGTDTQYF
CDR3nt: TGCAGCGCCGAACTGCAAGGCACAGATACGCAGTATTTT
d_gene: -
abundance: -
j_gene: TRBJ2-3
v_gene: TRBV29-1

CDR3aa: CASRQIWGNQPQHF
CDR3nt: TGTGCCAGCAGACAGATTTGGGGCAATCAGCCCCAGCATTTT
d_gene: -
abundance: -
j_gene: TRBJ1-5
v_gene: TRBV6-1

CDR3aa: CASSYSGTYNSPLHF
CDR3nt: TGTGCCAGCAGTTACTCGGGCACCTATAATTCACCCCTCCACTTT
d_gene: -
abundance: few
j_gene: TRBJ1-6
v_gene: TRBV6-5

CDR3aa: CASSGRTEEYSYNSPLHF
CDR3nt: TGTGCCAGCAGCGGACGGACAGAAGAATACTCCTATAATTCACCCCTCCACTTT
d_gene: -
abundance: few
j_gene: TRBJ1-6
v_gene: TRBV9

CDR3aa: CASSLSARSRNEQFF
CDR3nt: TGTGCCAGCAGCTTAAGCGCCAGGTCAAGGAATGAGCAGTTCTTC
d_gene: -
abundance: -
j_gene: TRBJ2-1
v_gene: TRBV7-3

CDR3aa: CASSEVIGAAGTASNEQFF
CDR3nt: TGTGCCAGCAGTGAAGTAATTGGCGCAGCAGGAACAGCCTCTAATGAGCAGTTCTTC
d_gene: -
abundance: -
j_gene: TRBJ2-1
v_gene: TRBV6-1

CDR3aa: CASSSETGGSGYTF
CDR3nt: TGTGCCAGCAGTTCCGAGACAGGGGGCTCTGGCTACACCTTC
d_gene: TRBD1
abundance: -
j_gene: TRBJ1-2
v_gene: TRBV27

CDR3aa: CASGRRGYSNQPQHF
CDR3nt: TGTGCCAGCGGGAGAAGGGGTTATAGCAATCAGCCCCAGCATTTT
d_gene: -
abundance: -
j_gene: TRBJ1-5
v_gene: TRBV6-1

CDR3aa: CASSRAFGELFF
CDR3nt: TGTGCCAGCAGCCGGGCCTTCGGGGAGCTGTTTTTT
d_gene: -
abundance: -
j_gene: TRBJ2-2
v_gene: TRBV5-6

CDR3aa: CAWSVLVGIRYGYTF
CDR3nt: TGTGCCTGGAGTGTACTTGTCGGGATTCGCTATGGCTACACCTTC
d_gene: -
abundance: -
j_gene: TRBJ1-2
v_gene: TRBV30

CDR3aa: CASIRAVSKNTGELFF
CDR3nt: TGTGCCAGCATCAGGGCAGTTTCAAAGAACACCGGGGAGCTGTTTTTT
d_gene: -
abundance: -
j_gene: TRBJ2-2
v_gene: TRBV28

CDR3aa: CASRGLSDNSPLHF
CDR3nt: TGTGCCAGCAGGGGTCTATCGGATAATTCACCCCTCCACTTT
d_gene: -
abundance: -
j_gene: TRBJ1-6
v_gene: TRBV2

CDR3aa: CASSAQEGGTEAFF
CDR3nt: TGTGCCAGCAGCGCCCAAGAGGGAGGGACTGAAGCTTTCTTT
d_gene: -
abundance: -
j_gene: TRBJ1-1
v_gene: TRBV9